This T cell receptor beta chain was sequenced during a study of OX40 agonist ivuxolimab in advanced cancers. The data were produced by immunoSEQ multiplex PCR, yet TCRdb's version contains in-frame clones alone and is incomplete. The profile shows tens of thousands of clones, 86% of them singletons. Patients had blood sampled at baseline and again on cycle 4 day 1 and cycle 7 day 1. V lost 4 bases and J lost 9, with 22 bases in between. This CDR3 is built from 15 residues. Germline CDR1 and CDR2: MDHEN and SYDVKM. The rearrangement links TRBV28 to TRBJ2-7; TRBD2 might be the D (7 bases). The clonotype originates from an adult with an advanced solid tumor such as melanoma, head and neck, liver or kidney cancer. This material consisted of CD4+ or CD8+ T cells sorted from blood, taken in a trial of the OX40 agonist ivuxolimab. Written as DNA, the CDR3 is TGTGCCAGCAGTTCACAAGTAGGGGGGGCCGCTCGGCAGTACTTC. Translating it yields CASSSQVGGAARQYF.